These 28 T cell receptor beta chains came from one sample sequenced in a study of cytomegalovirus exposure and HLA in healthy donors. PCR used 60 Vbeta primers and 13 Jbeta primers. Sequencing used immunoSEQ multiplex PCR; TCRdb keeps in-frame clones, though not all of them. The sample table sets out approximately 70,000 clones. Sequenced input: PBMCs. The receptors here all came from a woman aged 25 to 39 in good health and CMV-seronegative.

The V and J genes are TRBV19 and TRBJ2-3; TRBD1 matches at 7 bases. The V gene's germline CDR1 is LNHDA and CDR2 SQIVND (reference sequence). This CDR3 is built from 17 residues. J was trimmed by 1 base and V by 0 bases; bases with no gene match: 7. The CDR3 bases are TGTGCCAGTAGTATAGATCTTGGGACAGCCGGCACAGATACGCAGTATTTT. Translated: CASSIDLGTAGTDTQYF.

The rearrangement links TRBV19 to TRBJ2-2; D call uncertain. V lost 3 bases and J 3 bases, leaving 8 bases between the germline ends. Germline V gene data show CDR1 as LNHDA and CDR2 as SQIVND (reference sequence). The CDR3 is 14 amino acids. DNA of the CDR3: TGTGCCAGTAGTATTCCCACGGACACCGGGGAGCTGTTTTTT. Its translation is CASSIPTDTGELFF.

J is TRBJ1-1 and V is TRBV7-3, with D uncertain. The CDR3 runs to 13 residues. Trimming removed 5 bases from V and 2 bases from J, with 9 bases in between. Germline values: CDR1 SGHTA, CDR2 FQGTGA. The CDR3 nucleotides read TGTGCCAGCAGCCCCTACGCCAACACTGAAGCTTTCTTT. This encodes CASSPYANTEAFF.

For the CDR3, the DNA is TGTGCCAGCAGTGTCGGGACTACCAACAATGAGCAGTTCTTC. As protein: CASSVGTTNNEQFF. The chain employs TRBV27 and TRBJ2-1, with 7 nucleotides matching TRBD2. The germline V gene has CDR1 MNHEY and CDR2 SMNVEV (reference sequence). V dropped 5 bases and J dropped 5; count of bases not matched to a gene: 6. The CDR3 extends over 14 amino acids.

CDR3 region: CASSPQGSNQPQHF. The DNA of the CDR3 is TGTGCCAGCAGTCCACAGGGTTCTAATCAGCCCCAGCATTTT. The V call is TRBV27, the J call TRBJ1-5, with D perhaps matching TRBD1 (6 bases). V lost 5 bases to trimming and J lost 4 bases, with 12 bases between them. This CDR3 is 14 amino acids long. Germline CDR1 is MNHEY and CDR2 is SMNVEV (reference sequence).

This chain uses TRBV6-5 with TRBJ2-3; D remains unclear. The CDR3 runs 15 residues. V lost 0 bases and J lost 6, with 13 bases in between. Germline V CDR1 and CDR2: MNHEY, SVGAGI. Here the CDR3 reads CASSYSILAFDTQYF. The CDR3 nucleotides are TGTGCCAGCAGTTACTCGATTTTAGCATTTGATACGCAGTATTTT.

The rearrangement links TRBV29-1 to TRBJ2-7; D ambiguous. Germline V CDR1 and CDR2: SQVTM, ANQGSEA. The CDR3 loop spans 11 amino acids. Between the trimmed V and J ends, which lost 7 bases and 4 bases, there was a span of 11 bases. Here the CDR3 reads CSALQRYEQYF. DNA of the CDR3: TGCAGCGCCTTACAGAGATACGAGCAGTACTTC.

The chain combines TRBV21-1 with TRBJ1-1; the table calls TRBD1, which could not be checked here. TRBV21-1 is given as a pseudogene. The CDR3 runs 14 residues. The CDR3 bases are TGTGCCAGCAGCTCGCAGGGGGCTCACACTGAAGCTTTCTTT. Protein sequence: CASSSQGAHTEAFF.

The V and J genes are TRBV27 and TRBJ1-2; D unclear. V lost 6 bases, J lost 4 bases, and 24 bases lay in between. The germline V gene has CDR1 MNHEY and CDR2 SMNVEV (reference sequence). The CDR3 consists of 17 residues. CDR3 loop: CASSQSAMEGLTYGYTF. Here the CDR3 DNA reads TGTGCCAGCAGCCAATCTGCGATGGAGGGCCTTACCTATGGCTACACCTTC.

J is TRBJ1-2 and V is TRBV5-1; no reliable D call. The V end lost 3 bases, the J end lost 4 bases, and 13 bases lay between the germline ends. CDR3 size: 14 residues. Germline V gene sequence: CDR1 SGHRS, CDR2 YFSETQ. The CDR3 sequence: CASSSLLFSYGYTF. The CDR3 DNA follows: TGCGCCAGCAGCTCCCTCCTTTTTTCCTATGGCTACACCTTC.

Details on this clone: No conserved phenylalanine or tryptophan is present at the end of the CDR3, so a read error is the likely explanation. The chain recombines TRBV6-5 with TRBJ2-7; 7 bases are a match to TRBD2. V lost 8 bases and J lost 4; bases outside the gene matches: 11. The CDR3 runs 14 residues. The germline CDR1 and CDR2 sequences are MNHEY and SVGAGI. As DNA, the CDR3 is TGTGCCAGCGCATACGCTAGCGGCAGATACGAGCAGTACCTC. Translated: CASAYASGRYEQYL.

V gene TRBV4-2 combines with J gene TRBJ1-2; weak D call: TRBD1 (6 bases). The CDR3 is 14 residues long. CDR1 and CDR2 from the germline V gene are LGHNA and YNFKEQ. V was trimmed by 4 bases and J by 4 bases, leaving 13 bases between them. The CDR3 nucleotides read TGTGCCAGCAGCCCACAGGGAGGGGGCTATGGCTACACCTTC. It codes for CASSPQGGGYGYTF.

The rearrangement links TRBV28 to TRBJ1-4, with a tentative D call TRBD1 (5 bases). There are 19 residues in the CDR3. Germline V lookup: CDR1 MDHEN, CDR2 SYDVKM. V was clipped by 1 base and J by 1 base, with 19 bases between them. The CDR3 DNA is TGTGCCAGCAGTTTATCCCCTGGGAGGGGAGAGCGAACTAATGAAAAACTGTTTTTT. The encoded protein is CASSLSPGRGERTNEKLFF.

The rearrangement links TRBV7-5 to TRBJ2-7; TRBD1 reflects the table's D call only, with no check against the DNA. TRBV7-5 constitutes a pseudogene. This CDR3 comprises 14 residues. In DNA, the CDR3 is TGTGCCAGAAGCTTGGGCAGGGGAATTCTGGAGCAGTACTTC. The encoded protein is CARSLGRGILEQYF.

V usage is TRBV18 and J usage is TRBJ1-2; 7 bases line up with TRBD1. Germline V gives CDR1 KGHSH, CDR2 LQKENI. The CDR3 is 16 residues long. Unmatched junction bases numbered 11, after V lost 2 bases and J lost 5 bases. This CDR3 reads CASSPKPGQLGYGYTF. The CDR3 DNA is TGTGCCAGCTCACCAAAGCCGGGACAGTTGGGGTATGGCTACACCTTC.

V gene TRBV7-2 combines with J gene TRBJ2-7; possible D gene TRBD1, 5 bases. CDR1 is SGHTA and CDR2 is FQGNSA in the germline V gene. Trimming stripped 1 base from V and 0 bases from J, with 7 bases between. The CDR3 is 14 residues long. CDR3 coding DNA: TGTGCCAGCAGCTTAGTTACAGGCTCCTACGAGCAGTACTTC. Translation gives CASSLVTGSYEQYF.

The chain carries TRBV9 and TRBJ2-3; 7 nucleotides agree with TRBD2. The CDR3 is 16 residues long. J lost 3 bases, V lost 0 bases, and 7 bases had no gene match. Germline CDR1 reads SGDLS; CDR2 reads YYNGEE. The CDR3 sequence: CASSVGGLAVTDTQYF. In DNA form, the CDR3 reads TGTGCCAGCAGCGTAGGAGGTCTAGCGGTTACAGATACGCAGTATTTT.

The chain uses TRBV4-1 and TRBJ1-1; no clear D. Germline loops: CDR1 MGHRA, CDR2 YSYEKL. The V and J ends lost 5 bases and 5 bases respectively, with 15 bases between them. This CDR3 spans 14 amino acids. Here the CDR3 DNA reads TGCGCCAGCAGCTCCCCGACCCTGAGGACTGAAGCTTTCTTT. It encodes CASSSPTLRTEAFF.

The chain uses TRBV28 and TRBJ2-5; the D gene is possibly TRBD2 (5 bases). From germline, CDR1 is MDHEN and CDR2 SYDVKM. The CDR3 covers 11 residues. With 6 bases removed from V and 5 bases from J, the gap between germline ends came to 7 bases. The CDR3 sequence is CASSGVETQYF. CDR3 nucleotides: TGTGCCAGCAGCGGGGTGGAGACCCAGTACTTC. The full variable domain, in which reference TRBV28 and TRBJ2-5 provide the parts outside the CDR3, is DVKVTQSSRYLVKRTGEKVFLECVQDMDHENMFWYRQDPGLGLRLIYFSYDVKMKEKGDIPEGYSVSREKKERFSLILESASTNQTSMYLCASSGVETQYFGPGTRLLVL.

This sequence joins TRBV28 and TRBJ2-2, with D possibly matching TRBD1 (5 bases). The V end lost 4 bases, the J end lost 7 bases, and 13 bases lay between the germline ends. There are 14 residues in the CDR3. Germline loops: CDR1 MDHEN, CDR2 SYDVKM. CDR3 amino acids: CASSWTIPLGELFF. The CDR3 DNA reads TGTGCCAGCAGTTGGACAATCCCCCTCGGGGAGCTGTTTTTT.

The genes are TRBV27 and TRBJ2-7; tentative D call: TRBD1 (6 bases). The CDR3 consists of 16 residues. Germline lookup yields CDR1 MNHEY and CDR2 SMNVEV (reference sequence). V shed 0 bases and J shed 4 bases, with 16 bases lying between them. The CDR3 nucleotides read TGTGCCAGCAGTTTATCTCCGCAGGGGTTTTGGTACGAGCAGTACTTC. Translation gives CASSLSPQGFWYEQYF.

This rearrangement joins TRBV27 to TRBJ2-7; 8 bases match TRBD1. Germline CDR1 is MNHEY and CDR2 is SMNVEV (reference sequence). The CDR3 is 16 amino acids. J lost 5 bases, V lost 5 bases, and 14 bases had no gene match. CDR3 loop: CASSPDRAPEVNEQYF. Written as DNA, the CDR3 is TGTGCCAGCAGTCCGGACAGGGCCCCTGAAGTAAACGAGCAGTACTTC.

This chain connects TRBV7-6 to TRBJ1-1; TRBD1 matches 9 bases. J was trimmed by 4 bases and V by 3 bases; bases with no gene match: 12. The CDR3 length is 17 residues. CDR1 SGHVS and CDR2 FNYEAQ come from the germline V gene. The CDR3 here is CASSLHLTGGKSTEAFF. In DNA form, the CDR3 reads TGTGCCAGCAGCTTGCATCTTACAGGGGGCAAGAGCACTGAAGCTTTCTTT.

The chain couples TRBV28 to TRBJ2-1; TRBD1 matches 11 bases. This CDR3 has 15 amino acids. V shed 3 bases, J shed 6 bases, and the junction held 4 bases outside the gene matches. Germline-derived CDR1 and CDR2 are MDHEN and SYDVKM. The CDR3 DNA is TGTGCCAGCAGTTTGACGGACAGGGGGCGCAATGAGCAGTTCTTC. Residues: CASSLTDRGRNEQFF.

J is TRBJ1-1 and V is TRBV9; TRBD1 aligns across 8 bases. Losses at the gene ends were 2 bases for V and 11 bases for J; bases not matched to a gene: 11. Germline V gene sequence: CDR1 SGDLS, CDR2 YYNGEE. The CDR3 is 14 amino acids. The CDR3 DNA follows: TGTGCCAGCAGCGTGGCAGGGGGCCCAGGTACGGCTTTCTTT. This gives the protein CASSVAGGPGTAFF.

This chain joins TRBV10-1 and TRBJ1-1, with D maybe TRBD1 (5 bases). V lost 5 bases to trimming and J lost 7 bases, with 11 bases between them. This CDR3 has 12 amino acids. The germline V gene has CDR1 WNHNN and CDR2 SYGVQD (reference sequence). The CDR3 region is CASSRGSSEAFF. CDR3 DNA: TGCGCCAGCAGTAGGGGATCCAGTGAAGCTTTCTTT.

The chain recombines TRBV6-5 with TRBJ2-7, with TRBD1 matching over 9 bases. The CDR3 has 16 amino acids. With 0 bases clipped from V and 5 bases from J, the junction kept 8 bases outside the gene matches. CDR1 and CDR2 (germline): MNHEY, SVGAGI. The CDR3 here is CASSYSSGTGLNEQYF. The CDR3 region has the DNA TGTGCCAGCAGTTACTCTTCCGGGACAGGGTTGAACGAGCAGTACTTC.

J is TRBJ1-1 and V is TRBV4-3, with D perhaps TRBD1 (6 bases). The length of the CDR3 is 16 residues. V lost 3 bases and J 4 bases, leaving 18 bases between the germline ends. From germline, CDR1 is LGHNA and CDR2 YSLEER. The CDR3, as DNA: TGCGCCAGCAGCCAGGGGGCTGGTGAGCTTGCCACTGAAGCTTTCTTT. It codes for CASSQGAGELATEAFF.